Following are 6 T cell receptor beta chains from one sample sequenced in a study of blood T cells in healthy people across ages. Then a second PCR, running roughly 6 to 12 cycles, was carried out with a sample-barcoded 5' primer and a J-beta primer mix. Using its own MiXCR run on the 5' RACE reads, TCRdb lists one record per CDR3 protein. The table has approximately 1,000,000 distinct CDR3 sequences, roughly two fifths seen once. The source material was blood. These receptors were taken from a man aged 18 to 30 in good health.

This clonotype was seen ten or more times. The genes are TRBV2 and TRBJ2-4; possibly TRBD2 for D (5 bases). The CDR3 is made up of 12 amino acids. CDR1 is SNHLY, CDR2 FYNNEI, per germline. V was cut by 10 bases and J by 7 bases, with 14 bases left in between. The CDR3 here is CATGVRENIQYF. In DNA, the CDR3 is TGTGCCACCGGAGTTAGGGAGAACATTCAGTACTTC.

The chain uses TRBV4-1 and TRBJ1-1, with D tentatively TRBD1 (6 bases). V was shortened by 5 bases and J by 0 bases, with 22 bases between the two germline ends. The CDR3 contains 18 residues. In germline, CDR1 is MGHRA, CDR2 YSYEKL. The CDR3 DNA is TGCGCCAGCAGCTCACGCCCGGGCAACCCAGGGGTGAACACTGAAGCTTTCTTT. Translated: CASSSRPGNPGVNTEAFF.

This chain links TRBV27 with TRBJ1-6; no definite D call. Deletions cut 6 bases from V and 7 bases from J, with 19 bases between. Germline V gene lookup returns CDR1 MNHEY and CDR2 SMNVEV (reference sequence). This CDR3 has 16 amino acids. The CDR3 region has the DNA TGTGCCAGCAGAGCTACAGCCGGTCGGTTGAATTCACCCCTCCACTTT. It encodes CASRATAGRLNSPLHF.

There are a few counts of this clonotype. This chain links TRBV7-2 with TRBJ1-2, with D maybe TRBD1 (6 bases). V lost 1 base and J 10 bases, leaving 19 bases between the germline ends. There are 15 residues in the CDR3. Germline V gives CDR1 SGHTA, CDR2 FQGNSA. The CDR3 DNA reads as TGTGCCAGCAGCTTAGATACAGGGTTGAATCCGGACTACACCTTC. Amino acids: CASSLDTGLNPDYTF.

The V call is TRBV27, the J call TRBJ2-3; 11 nucleotides match TRBD2. The ends lost 8 bases at V and 1 base at J; junction bases unmatched: 8. This CDR3 comprises 16 residues. The germline V gene has CDR1 MNHEY and CDR2 SMNVEV (reference sequence). Here the CDR3 DNA reads TGTGCCAGCCGCAACCTACTAGCGGGGGGCACAGATACGCAGTATTTT. Amino acid sequence: CASRNLLAGGTDTQYF.

Only a few counts were recorded for this clonotype. The rearrangement uses TRBV6-1 and TRBJ1-5; D is unclear. There are 14 residues in the CDR3. Germline values: CDR1 MNHNS, CDR2 SASEGT. V was trimmed by 4 bases and J by 5 bases, leaving 12 bases between them. CDR3 protein: CASSALTEHQPQHF. The DNA of the CDR3 is TGTGCCAGCAGTGCACTTACGGAGCATCAGCCCCAGCATTTT.